This T cell receptor (beta chain) was recorded in a study of technical replicates of blood from a few donors. The repertoire was sequenced with immunoSEQ multiplex PCR; TCRdb's copy has only in-frame clones and lacks some. The data hold nearly 80,000 clones, with more than 85% observed a single time. This CDR3 has 14 amino acids. Germline CDR1 reads ENHRY; CDR2 reads SYGVKD. V dropped 8 bases and J dropped 9; count of bases not matched to a gene: 14. Material: T cells isolated from PBMCs. This chain joins TRBV10-3 and TRBJ2-3, with 7 bases matching TRBD2. The TCR comes from a human donor in good health. Written as DNA, the CDR3 is TGTGCCATCGCTGGGCGGGAGAGGGATGCGACGCAGTATTTT. It codes for CAIAGRERDATQYF.